A selection of T cell receptor beta chains follows, all from one sample in a study of radiotherapy plus CTLA-4 blockade in lung cancer. Measured with immunoSEQ multiplex PCR; TCRdb has only the in-frame clones, and not every one. The table shows 55,000 to 85,000 clones, with less than 85% occurring only once. The sample in question was peripheral blood, obtained from a patient treated with radiotherapy plus ipilimumab. The receptors were sampled from a human donor with non-small cell lung cancer whose response to radiotherapy plus ipilimumab could not be evaluated. Some clones in this sample may be carry-over from other donors' samples. CDR3s include the opening cysteine and the closing phenylalanine or tryptophan. The D gene is left open where the match is weak. Clone size, where shown, is once, few, many, or a class for clones that have expanded.

V	D	J	size	DNA	CDR3
TRBV6-5	NA	TRBJ2-1	NA	TGTGCCAGCAGCCCGCCCCTAGGAAATGAGCAGTTCTTC	CASSPPLGNEQFF
TRBV28	NA	TRBJ2-1	NA	TGTGCCAGCAGCCTAGGAGGGGGGGGTGGATACAATGAGCAGTTCTTC	CASSLGGGGGYNEQFF
TRBV6-4	NA	TRBJ1-1	NA	TGTGCCAGCAGTGTGACTCAAACGACTGAAGCTTTCTTT	CASSVTQTTEAFF
TRBV6-7	NA	TRBJ1-3	NA	TGTGCCAGCAGTTACCCCCCGACAGACTCTGGAAACACCATATATTTT	CASSYPPTDSGNTIYF
TRBV27	NA	TRBJ2-1	NA	TGTGCCAGCAGTTTATCAAACGGGTATGAGCAGCTCTTC	CASSLSNGYEQLF
TRBV5-4	TRBD1	TRBJ1-2	few	TGTGCCAGCAGGGACCAGGGGGGTAACTATGGCTACACCTTC	CASRDQGGNYGYTF
TRBV7-3	NA	TRBJ1-1	NA	TGTGCCAGCAGCCCAACTGAAGCTTTCTTT	CASSPTEAFF
TRBV5-4	NA	TRBJ2-5	NA	TGTGCCAGCAGCTTGGGGAGGGGCCCAGAGACCCAGTACTTC	CASSLGRGPETQYF
TRBV19	NA	TRBJ1-1	NA	TGTGCCAAAAGCGGGGACACTGAAGCTTTCTTT	CAKSGDTEAFF
TRBV6-1	NA	TRBJ1-1	NA	TGTGCCAGCAGTGAATCGGGGGGGCATACTGAAGCTTTCTTT	CASSESGGHTEAFF
TRBV5-4	TRBD1	TRBJ2-7	NA	TGTGCCAGCAGCCCGGGACAGGGCCCCTACGAGCAGTACTTC	CASSPGQGPYEQYF
TRBV19	NA	TRBJ1-3	few	TGTGCCAGTAGTACGCGACAGATTACTGGAAACACCATATATTTT	CASSTRQITGNTIYF
TRBV7-2	TRBD2	TRBJ2-5	once	TGTGCCAGCAGCCAGGGGCTAGCGGGGGGAGAGACCCAGTACTTC	CASSQGLAGGETQYF
TRBV6-1	NA	TRBJ1-2	NA	TGTGCCAGCAGCCACACAGGGAATCGCGGCTACACCTTC	CASSHTGNRGYTF
TRBV29-1	NA	TRBJ2-2	NA	TGCAGCGTTGATAGGGGGGAGGGCGGGGAGCTGTTTTTT	CSVDRGEGGELFF
TRBV9	TRBD1	TRBJ1-2	NA	TGTGCCAGCAGTTGGACAGGGGCAAACTATGGCTACACCTTC	CASSWTGANYGYTF
TRBV28	NA	TRBJ2-7	NA	TGTGCCAGTTTGGAAGCACGGGCCTACGAGCAGTACTTC	CASLEARAYEQYF
TRBV7-2	TRBD1	TRBJ2-5	NA	TGTGCCAGCAGCTTAGCGGGGACAGGGACGAAAGAGACCCAGTACTTC	CASSLAGTGTKETQYF
TRBV7-7	NA	TRBJ2-1	NA	TGTGCTAGCAGCTTGGCGGAGTACAATGAGCAGTTCTTC	CASSLAEYNEQFF
TRBV4-1	TRBD1	TRBJ2-7	NA	TGCGCCAGCAGCCTCCAACCGGGACAGGGTAACGAGCAGTACTTC	CASSLQPGQGNEQYF
TRBV7-2	NA	TRBJ1-6	NA	TGTGCCAGCAGCTTAGGGCCGGGGAATTCACCCCTCCACTTT	CASSLGPGNSPLHF
TRBV19	TRBD2	TRBJ2-3	NA	TGTGCCAGTAGTTCTCCCCGAGGGACTAGCGGGGGGGCAGAGGTTACAGATACGCAGTATTTT	CASSSPRGTSGGAEVTDTQYF
TRBV28	TRBD1	TRBJ1-5	NA	TGTGCCAGCAGTCTACCCGTAGGACAGGGCGAGTCCCAGCATTTT	CASSLPVGQGESQHF
TRBV7-9	TRBD1	TRBJ1-5	NA	TGTGCCAGCAGCGCGACAGGGGCGTGGGATCAGCCCCAGCATTTT	CASSATGAWDQPQHF
TRBV9	TRBD2	TRBJ2-3	NA	TGTGCCAGCCAAAAAGCGGGGGGCACAGATACGCAGTATTTT	CASQKAGGTDTQYF
TRBV9	TRBD1	TRBJ1-4	NA	TGTGCCAGCAGCGTAGAGACAGGGGTGGGTGAAAAACTGTTTTTT	CASSVETGVGEKLFF
TRBV5-1	TRBD2	TRBJ2-7	NA	TGCGCCAGCAGCTTGGGGCAGGGACTAGCGAGGCACGAGCAGTACTTC	CASSLGQGLARHEQYF
TRBV6-1	TRBD1	TRBJ2-6	NA	TGTGCCATCCCGGACAGGTCCGGGGCCAACGTCCTGACTTTC	CAIPDRSGANVLTF
TRBV19	NA	TRBJ2-7	few	TGTGCCAGTAGTATATCAGACAGCTCCTACGAGCAGTACTTC	CASSISDSSYEQYF
TRBV28	NA	TRBJ1-2	few	TGTGCCAGCAGTCGGCCGTCGACAGGCCTTAACTATGGCTACACCTTC	CASSRPSTGLNYGYTF
TRBV4-1	NA	TRBJ1-1	medium-sized	TGCGCCAGCAGCCAAGAAGCGGATGATGAAGCTTTCTTT	CASSQEADDEAFF
TRBV5-6	NA	TRBJ2-2	NA	TGTGCCAGCAGCTTATTATACCGAAGAGTAGGGGAGCTGTTTTTT	CASSLLYRRVGELFF
TRBV7-6	NA	TRBJ1-2	once	TGTGCCAGCAGCAAACAGGGTCCAGAGGGCTACACCTTC	CASSKQGPEGYTF
TRBV7-6	NA	TRBJ1-2	few	TGTGCCAGCAGCTTAGCAGGGGGAGATGGTGGCTACACCTTC	CASSLAGGDGGYTF
TRBV5-1	TRBD1	TRBJ1-1	NA	TGCGCCAGCAGCCGGGGACAGGGGGCGATAAACACTGAAGCTTTCTTT	CASSRGQGAINTEAFF
TRBV30	NA	TRBJ1-1	few	TGTGCCTGGACTGCGAGGGCGGTTAGATCTGAAGCTTTCTTT	CAWTARAVRSEAFF
TRBV28	NA	TRBJ1-4	NA	TGTGCCAGCAGTTCGTCCGCAACTAATGAAAAACTGTTTTTT	CASSSSATNEKLFF
TRBV5-4	NA	TRBJ2-5	NA	TGTGCCAGCAGCTTGGGAGGATTGCAAGAGACCCAGTACTTC	CASSLGGLQETQYF
TRBV6-5	NA	TRBJ2-7	NA	TGTGCCAGCAGCGTAGAGGAGTCCCCCAGCTACGAGCAGTACTTC	CASSVEESPSYEQYF
TRBV7-2	NA	TRBJ1-2	NA	TGTGCCAGCAGCTTAGAGACACCTAACTATGGCTACACCTTC	CASSLETPNYGYTF
TRBV6-1	TRBD2	TRBJ2-2	NA	TGTGCCAGCAGTGGAACTAGCGGGGGTTCCAGAGTCGGGGAGCTGTTTTTT	CASSGTSGGSRVGELFF
TRBV2	TRBD1	TRBJ2-5	NA	TGTGCCAGCAGTCGCCACCGACAGGGGGCGTCCGGAGAGACCCAGTACTTC	CASSRHRQGASGETQYF
TRBV29-1	NA	TRBJ2-4	NA	TGCAGCGTCCTTACGGCGGAAAACATTCAGTACTTC	CSVLTAENIQYF
TRBV9	NA	TRBJ2-5	NA	TGTGCCAGCAGCGTACAGGGCATCCAAGAGACCCAGTACTTC	CASSVQGIQETQYF
TRBV6-1	TRBD1	TRBJ1-3	NA	TGTGCCAGCATAATAAGGGGGCATGGAAACACCATATATTTT	CASIIRGHGNTIYF
TRBV7-2	TRBD2	TRBJ2-1	NA	TGTGCCAGCAGCTTAGCACTAGCGGGGGGGTCCAATGAGCAGTTCTTC	CASSLALAGGSNEQFF
TRBV6-6	TRBD1	TRBJ1-3	few	TGTGCCAGCAGCACTCAGGGGGACGGAAACACCATATATTTT	CASSTQGDGNTIYF
TRBV27	NA	TRBJ2-3	NA	TGTGCCAGCAGTCCTAGCACAGATACGCAGTATTTT	CASSPSTDTQYF
TRBV9	NA	TRBJ2-7	NA	TGTGCCAGCAGCGTAGGTCAGGGGGGCTACGAGCAGTACTTC	CASSVGQGGYEQYF
TRBV2	NA	TRBJ2-3	NA	TGTGCCAGCAGCCTTGATACGCAGTATTTT	CASSLDTQYF
TRBV28	NA	TRBJ1-5	once	TGTGCCAGCAGATCCGACTCCTCGATAGGTCAGCCCCAGCATTTT	CASRSDSSIGQPQHF
TRBV9	TRBD1	TRBJ1-6	NA	TGTGCCAGCAGCGCGCGGACAGGGGTGGGTTCACCCCTCCACTTT	CASSARTGVGSPLHF
TRBV5-1	TRBD1	TRBJ2-7	NA	TGCGCCAGCAGCGGGTGGGACAGCTCCTACGAGCAGTACTTC	CASSGWDSSYEQYF
TRBV6-5	NA	TRBJ2-1	NA	TGTGCCAGCAGTTACGGGGGGGCCCCCTACAATGAGCAGTTCTTC	CASSYGGAPYNEQFF
TRBV4-2	TRBD2	TRBJ2-1	NA	TGTGCCAGCAGCCAAGAGGGGACTAGCGGATACCCATACAATGAGCAGTTCTTC	CASSQEGTSGYPYNEQFF
TRBV6-5	TRBD1	TRBJ2-7	NA	TGTGCCAGCAGTCCTGGACAGGCCTCCTACGAGCAGTACTTC	CASSPGQASYEQYF
TRBV7-8	TRBD2	TRBJ2-7	NA	TGTGCCAGCAGCTTAGCGCTTAAGGGACTAGCGATCTACGAGCAGTACTTC	CASSLALKGLAIYEQYF